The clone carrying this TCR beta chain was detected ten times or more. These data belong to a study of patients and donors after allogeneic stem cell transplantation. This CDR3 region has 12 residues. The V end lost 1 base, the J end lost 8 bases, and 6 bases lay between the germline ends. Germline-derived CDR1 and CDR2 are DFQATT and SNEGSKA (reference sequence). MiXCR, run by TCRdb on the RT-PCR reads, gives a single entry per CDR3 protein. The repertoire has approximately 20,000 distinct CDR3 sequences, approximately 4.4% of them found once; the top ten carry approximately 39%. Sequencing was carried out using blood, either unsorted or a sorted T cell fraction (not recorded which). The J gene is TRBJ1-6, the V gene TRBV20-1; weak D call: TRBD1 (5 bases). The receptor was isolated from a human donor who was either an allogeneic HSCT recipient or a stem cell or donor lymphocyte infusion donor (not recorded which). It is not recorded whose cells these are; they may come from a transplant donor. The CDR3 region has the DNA TGCAGTGCTAGAGGGGACCATTCACCCCTCCACTTT. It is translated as CSARGDHSPLHF.